This T cell receptor beta chain was identified in a study of neurological immune-mediated disorders. The germline gives CDR1 SGHAT, CDR2 FQNNGV. This CDR3 has 20 residues. J lost 2 bases, V lost 3 bases, and 19 bases had no gene match. TCRdb processed the 5' RACE reads anew with MiXCR; each CDR3 protein has one entry. The sample yields around 60,000 distinct CDR3 sequences, 9.5% to 12% seen once. This clonotype has at least ten counts. Time point here: longitudinal time-point 1 (baseline). Sequences were obtained from PBMCs. This sequence was found in a male donor with HTLV-1-associated myelopathy (HAM/TSP). V usage is TRBV11-2 and J usage is TRBJ2-1; 7 nucleotides match TRBD1. The CDR3: CASSFLRVPEDRLTYNEQFF. The CDR3 bases are TGTGCCAGCAGCTTCCTGCGCGTCCCCGAGGACAGGTTAACCTACAATGAGCAGTTCTTC.